This T cell receptor beta chain is from a study of neoadjuvant nivolumab and ipilimumab in lung cancer. Study-wide background: The combination arm added day-1 ipilimumab 1 mg/kg to nivolumab 3 mg/kg on days 1, 15, 29.

Sequencing was performed with immunoSEQ multiplex PCR; in TCRdb, only in-frame clones are kept and a portion is missing. The table lists about 27,000 clones, about 80% of them singletons, with 15% to 20% in the top ten. Germline-derived CDR1 and CDR2 are SGHVS and FQNEAQ. CDR3 length equals 15 residues. Trimming took off 2 bases at V and 0 bases at J, with 10 bases between the two ends. About this clone: Its antigen remains unknown.

General study findings and limits: TCR clonality did not significantly correlate with pathologic tumor regression. A small number of samples were TCR sequenced. Blood richness before therapy tracked richness in tumors resected after neoadjuvant therapy.

This clonotype originated in an adult with non-small cell lung cancer. The chain recombines TRBV7-8 with TRBJ1-2; D is unresolved. Specimen: tumor tissue, collected after neoadjuvant nivolumab, alone or with ipilimumab, at or shortly before surgery. As DNA, the CDR3 is TGTGCCAGCAGCTTAAGGTGGGAGGCTAACTATGGCTACACCTTC. It encodes CASSLRWEANYGYTF.